The next 5 T cell receptor beta chains were all read from a single sample in a study of neurological immune-mediated disorders. The time point was: longitudinal time-point 2. TCRdb itself ran the 5' RACE reads through MiXCR, one entry per CDR3 protein. Of under 50,000 distinct CDR3 sequences in the sample, roughly 14% were seen once. The specimen was PBMCs. These receptors came from a male donor with HTLV-1-associated myelopathy (HAM/TSP).

This clonotype was observed many times. This chain links TRBV20-1 with TRBJ1-3, with a tentative D call TRBD1 (6 bases). V was shortened by 3 bases and J by 1 base, with 16 bases between the two germline ends. Per germline, CDR1 DFQATT and CDR2 SNEGSKA (reference sequence). The length of the CDR3 is 16 residues. The CDR3 nucleotides are TGCAGTGCTAGTGTTCCGGCAGGGGCTTCTGGAAACACCATATATTTT. Protein: CSASVPAGASGNTIYF.

The chain joins TRBV7-8 to TRBJ2-7; D is ambiguous. The V gene lost 2 bases and the J gene lost 2 bases, with 7 bases spanning the gap. CDR1 is SGHVS and CDR2 is FQNEAQ in the germline V gene. CDR3 length: 13 residues. The CDR3: CASSLILTYEQYF. The CDR3, as DNA: TGTGCCAGCAGCTTAATACTGACCTACGAGCAGTACTTC.

This clonotype was detected ten times or more. The chain recombines TRBV20-1 with TRBJ2-2; 8 positions match TRBD2. CDR1 is DFQATT, CDR2 SNEGSKA, per germline (reference sequence). This CDR3 region has 13 residues. Trimming removed 6 bases from V and 5 bases from J; junction bases left unmatched: 5. This CDR3 is CSATGGWTGELFF. In DNA, the CDR3 is TGCAGTGCAACGGGGGGGTGGACCGGGGAGCTGTTTTTT.

In this sample, this clonotype turned up many times. As DNA, the CDR3 is TGTGCCAGCAGTCCCGCGGGACAGTACGAGCAGTACTTC. This translates into CASSPAGQYEQYF. The chain joins TRBV28 to TRBJ2-7, with D maybe TRBD1 (7 bases). Trimming shortened V by 5 bases and J by 4 bases, and 12 bases separated the two germline ends. CDR1 is MDHEN and CDR2 is SYDVKM in the germline V gene. The CDR3 runs 13 residues. The complete variable domain, with remaining parts taken from reference TRBV28 and TRBJ2-7, reads DVKVTQSSRYLVKRTGEKVFLECVQDMDHENMFWYRQDPGLGLRLIYFSYDVKMKEKGDIPEGYSVSREKKERFSLILESASTNQTSMYLCASSPAGQYEQYFGPGTRLTVT.

This clonotype was detected ten times or more. This rearrangement joins TRBV20-1 to TRBJ1-1; D is uncertain. Germline lookup yields CDR1 DFQATT and CDR2 SNEGSKA (reference sequence). The CDR3 has 14 amino acids. Trimming shortened V by 5 bases and J by 1 base, and 14 bases separated the two germline ends. CDR3 sequence: CSAGGLYRNTEAFF. The CDR3 nucleotides read TGCAGTGCTGGAGGTCTTTACAGGAACACTGAAGCTTTCTTT.